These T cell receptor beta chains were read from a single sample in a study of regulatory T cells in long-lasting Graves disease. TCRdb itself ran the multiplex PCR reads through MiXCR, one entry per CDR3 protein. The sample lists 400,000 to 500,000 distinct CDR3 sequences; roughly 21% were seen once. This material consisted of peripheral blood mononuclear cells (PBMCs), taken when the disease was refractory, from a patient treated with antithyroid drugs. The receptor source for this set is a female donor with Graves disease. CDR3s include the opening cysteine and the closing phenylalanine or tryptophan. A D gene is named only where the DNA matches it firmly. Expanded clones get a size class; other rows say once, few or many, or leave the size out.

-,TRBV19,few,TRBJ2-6,TGTGCCAGTAGTCGCCGGGACATGAAGACGTCTGGGGCCAACGTCCTGACTTTC,CASSRRDMKTSGANVLTF
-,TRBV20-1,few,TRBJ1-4,TGCAGTGCTATTTCGGAGGCTAATGAAAAACTGTTTTTT,CSAISEANEKLFF
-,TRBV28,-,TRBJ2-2,TGTGCCAGCAGTTACGGGCAGGGATCGGGCACCGGGGAGCTGTTTTTT,CASSYGQGSGTGELFF
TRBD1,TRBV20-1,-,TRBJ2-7,TGCAGTGCTAACCGGGACAGGGTCTTCTACGAGCAGTACTTC,CSANRDRVFYEQYF
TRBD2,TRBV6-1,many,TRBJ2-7,TGTGCCAGCAGTGATAACCGGGAGGGCGACGAGCAGTACTTC,CASSDNREGDEQYF
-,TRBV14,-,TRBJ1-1,TGTGCCAGCAGCCAAGAAGGGAAAGGGAACACTGAAGCTTTCTTT,CASSQEGKGNTEAFF
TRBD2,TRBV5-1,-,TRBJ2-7,TGCGCCAGCAGCCTGACCGGACTAGCGGGACTCTACGAGCAGTACTTC,CASSLTGLAGLYEQYF
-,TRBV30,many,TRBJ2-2,TGTGCCTGGAGTGTCCGCGGGAAGGCGGCCGGGGAGCTGTTTTTT,CAWSVRGKAAGELFF
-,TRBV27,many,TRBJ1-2,TGTGCCAGCAGTTTAAACGGCTATGGCTACACCTTC,CASSLNGYGYTF
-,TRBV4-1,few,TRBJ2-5,TGCGCCAGCAGCCAAGAATTGACAGTCCAAGAGACCCAGTACTTC,CASSQELTVQETQYF
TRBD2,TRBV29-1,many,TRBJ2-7,TGCAGCGTTGATCTCGCGGGAGACCACGAGCAGTACTTC,CSVDLAGDHEQYF
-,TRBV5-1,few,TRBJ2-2,TGCGCCAGCTCCTACGCACAGGGACACACCGGGGAGCTGTTTTTT,CASSYAQGHTGELFF
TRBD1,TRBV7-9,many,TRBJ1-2,TGTGCCAGCAGCTTAGCTGCGACAGGGGCCTATGGCTACACCTTC,CASSLAATGAYGYTF
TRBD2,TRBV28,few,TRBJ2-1,TGTGCCAGCAGCCAGTCGGCTAGCGGAAACTACAATGAGCAGTTCTTC,CASSQSASGNYNEQFF
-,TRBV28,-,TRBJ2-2,TGTGCCAGCAGTTTCCAAAAACAGGGTGCCGGGGAGCTGTTTTTT,CASSFQKQGAGELFF
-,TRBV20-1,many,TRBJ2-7,TGCAGTGCTAGTCTGGATGGGGAGCAGTACTTC,CSASLDGEQYF
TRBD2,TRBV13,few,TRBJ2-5,TGTGCCAGCAGCTTGGGGGGACTAGCGGGATCGGGAGAGACCCAGTACTTC,CASSLGGLAGSGETQYF
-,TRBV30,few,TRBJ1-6,TGTGCCTGGAGTAATTCGAGATCACCCCTCCACTTT,CAWSNSRSPLHF
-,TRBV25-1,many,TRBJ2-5,TGTGCCAGCAGCGGGACACTAAAGGGGGAGACCCAGTACTTC,CASSGTLKGETQYF
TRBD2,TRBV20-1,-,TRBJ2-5,TGCAGTGCTAGAGTTCCTAGCGGCCCCATGTACCAAGAGACCCAGTACTTC,CSARVPSGPMYQETQYF
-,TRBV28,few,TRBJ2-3,TGTGCCAGCAGTACCGGACGCGGGGATACGCAGTATTTT,CASSTGRGDTQYF
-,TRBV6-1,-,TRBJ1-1,TGTGCCAGCATACCACAGGGTGGGTACACTGAAGCTTTCTTT,CASIPQGGYTEAFF
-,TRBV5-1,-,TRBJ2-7,TGCGCCAGCAGCTTCGGCAGCGAGCAGTGCTTC,CASSFGSEQCF
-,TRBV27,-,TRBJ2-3,TGTGCCAGCAGTCAACAGGGTCCCCCTAGTACGCAGTATTTT,CASSQQGPPSTQYF
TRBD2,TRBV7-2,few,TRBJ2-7,TGTGCCAGCAGCTTACAAGCGGGATGGTATTACGAGCAGTACTTC,CASSLQAGWYYEQYF
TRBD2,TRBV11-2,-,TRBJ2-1,TGTGCCAGCAGTCCCCTACTAGCGGGAGAGCGCAATGAGCAGTTCTTC,CASSPLLAGERNEQFF
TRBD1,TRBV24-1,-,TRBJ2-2,TGTGCCACCAGTGATTACTCGGACAGGGCCCCCACCGGGGAGCTGTTTTTT,CATSDYSDRAPTGELFF
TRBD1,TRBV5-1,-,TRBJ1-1,TGCGCCAGCAGCTTTCCCGACAGGGAGGGCACTGAAGCTTTCTTT,CASSFPDREGTEAFF
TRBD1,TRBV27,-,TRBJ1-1,TGTGCCAGCAGTCTATTTGGGACAGGGGGTTTCACTGAAGCTTTCTTT,CASSLFGTGGFTEAFF
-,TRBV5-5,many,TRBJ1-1,TGTGCCAGCAGCCGTACTACCGGGGCTGAAGCTTTCTTT,CASSRTTGAEAFF
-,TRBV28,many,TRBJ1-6,TGTGCCAGCAGTCCTCACAGGGAGTGGAGATCACCCCTCCACTTT,CASSPHREWRSPLHF
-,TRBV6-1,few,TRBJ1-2,TGTGCCAGCAGTGAAGCGGGGGCAGGTCTGGTTAACTATGGCTACACCTTC,CASSEAGAGLVNYGYTF
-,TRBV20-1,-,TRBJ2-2,TGCAGTGCTACGAGGACAGTACCGAACACCGGGGAGCTGTTTTTT,CSATRTVPNTGELFF